A selection of T cell receptor beta chains follows, all from one sample in a study of radiation and T cells in renal cell carcinoma. This table comes from immunoSEQ multiplex PCR, and its TCRdb copy is limited to in-frame clones, with some not included. The data show tens of thousands of clones, 80% to 90% seen once. The specimen comprised blood, sampled from a patient whose treatment included radiotherapy and nephrectomy. The receptors derive from a woman between 70 and 85 years old with renal cell carcinoma. The CDR3 runs from the conserved cysteine through the conserved F or W. The D gene is left open where the match is weak. Only some rows state a clone size, as once, few, many or a class for expanded clones.

j_call d_call v_call clone_size cdr3_nt cdr3_aa
TRBJ1-1 NA TRBV14 NA TGTGCCAGCAGTTTCTCGGGCGTTTGGTCTGAAGCTTTCTTT CASSFSGVWSEAFF
TRBJ1-5 NA TRBV7-8 NA TGTGCCAGCAGCCCCCGGACAGATAGCAATCAGCCCCAGCATTTT CASSPRTDSNQPQHF
TRBJ2-3 NA TRBV6-6 NA TGTGCCAGCAGGAGACTAGTTTCGGATACGCAGTATTTT CASRRLVSDTQYF
TRBJ1-5 TRBD1 TRBV4-2 few TGTGCCAGCAGACCGGACAGGGGGGAAAGTCAGCCCCAGCATTTT CASRPDRGESQPQHF
TRBJ1-1 NA TRBV5-4 NA TGTGCCAGCAGCTTCTGGGCGTCGGAAGCTTTCTTT CASSFWASEAFF
TRBJ2-1 TRBD2 TRBV15 NA TGTGCCACCAGCAGAGCTAGCGGGGGGGCCCCCTACAATGAGCAGTTCTTC CATSRASGGAPYNEQFF
TRBJ1-5 TRBD1 TRBV19 NA TGTGCCAGTAGTACTCGGGACAGGGGGATGGGACAGCCCCAGCATTTT CASSTRDRGMGQPQHF
TRBJ2-1 NA TRBV5-1 NA TGCGCCAGCAGCTTGAGGGGGGCAGATGAGCAGTTCTTC CASSLRGADEQFF
TRBJ1-4 NA TRBV6-5 NA TGTGCCAGCAGCGGCGGGGGCGGGGGTGAAAAACTGTTTTTT CASSGGGGGEKLFF
TRBJ2-7 NA TRBV6-6 NA TGTGCCAGCAGTTACGACAGGGAGCAGTACTTC CASSYDREQYF
TRBJ1-5 TRBD1 TRBV28 NA TGTGCCAGCAGTCTTTTCCGGGACAGGGGGAAACAGCCCCAGCATTTT CASSLFRDRGKQPQHF
TRBJ1-2 NA TRBV15 NA TGTGCCACCAGCAGAGATACAGGCGGAGGCTACACCTTC CATSRDTGGGYTF
TRBJ1-6 NA TRBV5-1 NA TGCGCCAGCAGCTTGGGCAGCCTGGTTTCACCCCTCCACTTT CASSLGSLVSPLHF
TRBJ2-7 NA TRBV4-2 NA TGTGCCAGCCGGGAAACGGACGGCTACGAGCAGTACTTC CASRETDGYEQYF
TRBJ1-6 NA TRBV6-1 NA TGTGCCAGCAGGGGGACCCGCCACGCTGAATTGAGCTTT CASRGTRHAELSF
TRBJ1-6 TRBD1 TRBV28 NA TGTGCTTTACAAAGGGGAGGGGGCCGCAATTCACCCCTCCACTTT CALQRGGGRNSPLHF
TRBJ1-2 NA TRBV16 NA TGTGCCAGCAGCCCGACGGGTGGCTACACCTTC CASSPTGGYTF
TRBJ1-1 NA TRBV7-9 NA TGTGCCAGCAGTACCGACAGTAAGAACACTGAAGCTTTCTTT CASSTDSKNTEAFF
TRBJ1-2 NA TRBV28 NA TGTGCCAGCAGGGACACCTCTGGGTATGGCTACACCTTC CASRDTSGYGYTF
TRBJ2-5 TRBD1 TRBV5-1 once TGCGCCAGCAGCTATGGGGACAGGCTCTCAGAGACCCAGTACTTC CASSYGDRLSETQYF
TRBJ2-2 NA TRBV6-1 NA TGTGCCAGTATAGAGGCAGCCGTCACCGGGGAGCTGTTTTTT CASIEAAVTGELFF
TRBJ1-1 TRBD1 TRBV19 NA TGTGCCAGTATGGGTCGACAGGGGGTGGAAGAAGCTTTCTTT CASMGRQGVEEAFF
TRBJ1-3 NA TRBV9 few TGTGCCAGCAGCATAAGGGGGGACATAACGGGCTCTGGAAACACCATATATTTT CASSIRGDITGSGNTIYF
TRBJ2-2 TRBD2 TRBV2 NA TGTGCCAGCAGTGCCGACAGACTAGCCTCAGGGACCGGGGAGCTGTTTTTT CASSADRLASGTGELFF
TRBJ1-2 NA TRBV5-4 once TGTGCCAGCAGCTTGGAAGCGGGGCACCTAGACTACACCTTC CASSLEAGHLDYTF
TRBJ2-5 TRBD2 TRBV28 NA TGTGCCAGCAGTTTTACCCTCGGGACTAGTCAAGGACAAGAGACCCAGTACTTC CASSFTLGTSQGQETQYF
TRBJ2-1 NA TRBV5-4 NA TGTGCCAGCAGCTTGGGGGACCACAATGAGCAGTTCTTC CASSLGDHNEQFF
TRBJ2-7 NA TRBV15 NA TGTGCCACCAGCAAAGACTTCGGGGGGCGCGAGCAGTACTTC CATSKDFGGREQYF
TRBJ1-1 TRBD1 TRBV27 few TGTGCCAGCAGTCCTCGGACAGGGGGGAACACTGAAGCTTTCTTT CASSPRTGGNTEAFF
TRBJ2-7 NA TRBV6-1 NA TGTGCCAGCAGTGAAGGGGGATCTACCTACGAGCAGTACTTC CASSEGGSTYEQYF
TRBJ1-1 TRBD1 TRBV11-2 few TGTGCCAGCAGCTTAATCCCAGGGGGGAACACTGAAGCTTTCTTT CASSLIPGGNTEAFF
TRBJ1-6 NA TRBV7-2 few TGTGCCAGCAGCTGGACAGCCGCATCACCCCTCCACTTT CASSWTAASPLHF
TRBJ2-1 NA TRBV5-4 once TGTGCCAGCAGCGCTCGGACCTACAATGAGCAGTTCTTC CASSARTYNEQFF
TRBJ1-3 NA TRBV7-2 NA TGTGCCAGCAGCTTAGGTTCTGGGGGGTCTGGAAACACCATATATTTT CASSLGSGGSGNTIYF
TRBJ1-5 TRBD1 TRBV5-6 NA TGTGCCAGCAGCACCTGGACAGGGGGTATGGGGGGGCCCCAGCATTTT CASSTWTGGMGGPQHF